Given below is one TCR beta chain in context. Assay: immunoSEQ multiplex PCR; the TCRdb copy retains only in-frame clones and omits some. The sample yields tens of thousands of clones, around 94% seen once. The sample comes from a study of technical replicates of blood from several donors. Germline CDR1 is SEHNR and CDR2 is FQNEAQ (reference sequence). CDR3 length: 18 residues. With 4 bases clipped from V and 1 base from J, the junction kept 14 bases outside the gene matches. This chain connects TRBV7-9 to TRBJ2-3, with 7 nucleotides matching TRBD2. The TCR originated in a human donor in good health. The sample was T cells isolated from PBMCs. The CDR3 region is CASSSSIILATGTDTQYF. CDR3 in DNA: TGTGCCAGCAGCTCCTCCATTATACTAGCGACCGGCACAGATACGCAGTATTTT.